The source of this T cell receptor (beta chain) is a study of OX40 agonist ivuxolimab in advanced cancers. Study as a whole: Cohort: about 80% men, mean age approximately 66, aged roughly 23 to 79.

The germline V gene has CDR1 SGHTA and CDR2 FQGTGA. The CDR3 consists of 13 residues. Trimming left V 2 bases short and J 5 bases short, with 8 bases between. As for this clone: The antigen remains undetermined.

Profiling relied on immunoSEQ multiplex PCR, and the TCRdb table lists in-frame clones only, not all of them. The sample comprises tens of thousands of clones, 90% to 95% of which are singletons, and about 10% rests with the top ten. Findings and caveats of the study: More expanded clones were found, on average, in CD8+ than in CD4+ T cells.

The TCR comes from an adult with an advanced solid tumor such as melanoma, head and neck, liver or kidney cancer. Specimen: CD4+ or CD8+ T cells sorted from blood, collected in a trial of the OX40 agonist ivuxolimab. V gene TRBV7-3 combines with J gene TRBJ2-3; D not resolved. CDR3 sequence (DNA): TGTGCCAGCAGCTTAGCTAGTCAAGATACGCAGTATTTT. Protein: CASSLASQDTQYF.